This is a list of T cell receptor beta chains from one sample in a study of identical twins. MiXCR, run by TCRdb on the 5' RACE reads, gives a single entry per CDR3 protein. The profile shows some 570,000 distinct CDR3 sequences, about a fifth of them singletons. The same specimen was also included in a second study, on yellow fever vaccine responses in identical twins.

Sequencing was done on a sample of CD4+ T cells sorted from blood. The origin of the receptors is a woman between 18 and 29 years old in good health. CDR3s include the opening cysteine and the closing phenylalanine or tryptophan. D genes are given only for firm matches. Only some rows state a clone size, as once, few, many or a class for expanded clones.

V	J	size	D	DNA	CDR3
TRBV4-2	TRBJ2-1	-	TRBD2	TGTGCCAGCAGCCCAAGTCTGGGGACTAGCGGCAACAATGAGCAGTTCTTC	CASSPSLGTSGNNEQFF
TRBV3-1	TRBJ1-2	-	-	TGTGCCAGCAGCCCCGGGTCTTCGCGCTACACCTTC	CASSPGSSRYTF
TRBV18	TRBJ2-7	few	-	TGTGCCAGCTCACCAGGGTCCCCCTCGGGGGAGCAGTACTTC	CASSPGSPSGEQYF
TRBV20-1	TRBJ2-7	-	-	TGCAGTGCTAGAGAGCCTGATCGGTACGAGCAGTACTTC	CSAREPDRYEQYF
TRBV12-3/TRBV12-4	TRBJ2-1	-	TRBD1	TGTGCCAGCAGTTTCGTACAGGGGCAGGGCAATGAGCAGTTCTTC	CASSFVQGQGNEQFF
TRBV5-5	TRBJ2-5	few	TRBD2	TGTGCCAGCAGGGGGGGGACGGACACACAAGAGACCCAGTACTTC	CASRGGTDTQETQYF
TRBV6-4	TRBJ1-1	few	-	TGTGCCAGCAGTAAAGACACGGTGAACACTGAAGCTTTCTTT	CASSKDTVNTEAFF
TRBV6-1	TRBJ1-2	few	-	TGTGCCAGCAGTCCCGGGACTCGGGGTGGCTACACCTTC	CASSPGTRGGYTF
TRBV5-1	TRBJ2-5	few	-	TGCGCCAGCAGCCCGGGGACTCCCCCGGAGGTGGAGACCCAGTACTTC	CASSPGTPPEVETQYF
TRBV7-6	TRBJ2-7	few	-	TGTGCCAGCAGCTTAGGGGTGTCGGGAGAGCAGTACTTC	CASSLGVSGEQYF
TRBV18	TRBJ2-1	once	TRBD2	TGTGCCAGCTCATCGACTAGCGGTCCCCCCCCGAGCTCCTACAATGAGCAGTTCTTC	CASSSTSGPPPSSYNEQFF
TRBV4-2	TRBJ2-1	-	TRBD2	TGTGCCAGCAGCCTAGCGGGAGGGGATCCAGGGCAGTTCTTC	CASSLAGGDPGQFF
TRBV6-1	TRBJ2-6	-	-	TGTGCCAGCAGTGATCGCCGGGCGATATACTCTGGGGCCAACGTCCTGACTTTC	CASSDRRAIYSGANVLTF
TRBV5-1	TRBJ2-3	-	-	TGCGCCAGCAGCAAGGAAGGACAGAGCACAGATACGCAGTATTTT	CASSKEGQSTDTQYF
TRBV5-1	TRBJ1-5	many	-	TGCGCCAGCAGCTTGGGGCCTATCGGGAATCAGCCCCAGCATTTT	CASSLGPIGNQPQHF
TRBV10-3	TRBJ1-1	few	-	TGTGCCATAACCAACGTTCAGGGGAACACTGAAGCTTTCTTT	CAITNVQGNTEAFF
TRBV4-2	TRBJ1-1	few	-	TGTGCCAGCAGCCAAGGGCCAGCCACTGAAGCTTTCTTT	CASSQGPATEAFF
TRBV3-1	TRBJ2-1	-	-	TGTGCCAGCAGCCCGCTCCTCGGGGGCCATTTCAATGAGCAGTTCTTC	CASSPLLGGHFNEQFF
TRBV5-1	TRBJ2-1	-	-	TGCGCCAGCAGCTTGGAGGGGCTGGATGAGCAGTTCTTC	CASSLEGLDEQFF
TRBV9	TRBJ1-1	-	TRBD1	TGTGCCAGCAGCGTAGGACTGGGCAGGGGGGTCACTGAAGCTTTCTTT	CASSVGLGRGVTEAFF
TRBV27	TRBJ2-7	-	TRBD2	TGTGCCAGCAGCCTCAAAGCGGGAGGGTTCTACGAGCAGTACTTC	CASSLKAGGFYEQYF
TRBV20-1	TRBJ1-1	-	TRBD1	TGCAGTGCCTCACCGGGACAGGGGAACACTGAAGCTTTCTTT	CSASPGQGNTEAFF
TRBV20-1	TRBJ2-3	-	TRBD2	TGCAGTGCTAGAAGGACTAGCGGGAGGGTGGCGGATACGCAGTATTTT	CSARRTSGRVADTQYF
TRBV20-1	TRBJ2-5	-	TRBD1	TGCAGTGCCAGTAGGACAGGGCAAGAGACCCAGTACTTC	CSASRTGQETQYF
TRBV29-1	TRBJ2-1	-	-	TGCAGCGTTGAGAGGACAGCTTACAATGAGCAGTTCTTC	CSVERTAYNEQFF
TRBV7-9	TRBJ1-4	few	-	TGTGCCAGCAGCCTGTTTAGGGATGAAAAACTGTTTTTT	CASSLFRDEKLFF
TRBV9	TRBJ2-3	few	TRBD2	TGTGCCAGCAGCGTGAGCGGGGGGGCTGGTAGGGCAGATACGCAGTATTTT	CASSVSGGAGRADTQYF
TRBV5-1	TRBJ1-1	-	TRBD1	TGCGCCAGCAGCATTAGGGGACAGACGGACACTGAAGCTTTCTTT	CASSIRGQTDTEAFF
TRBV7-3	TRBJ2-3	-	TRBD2	TGTGCCAGCAGCTTAAGAGGTCGGAGCGGGACTAGCACAGATACGCAGTATTTT	CASSLRGRSGTSTDTQYF
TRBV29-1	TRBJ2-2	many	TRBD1	TGCAGCGTTCCGGGACAGGGGGATGTCGGGGAGCTGTTTTTT	CSVPGQGDVGELFF
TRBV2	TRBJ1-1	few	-	TGTGCCAGCAGCCCGGGGGGGCCAGTTGAAGCTTTCTTT	CASSPGGPVEAFF
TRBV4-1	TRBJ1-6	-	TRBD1	TGCGCCAGCAGCCAGACCGGGAGGGGGCTAAATTCACCCCTCCACTTT	CASSQTGRGLNSPLHF
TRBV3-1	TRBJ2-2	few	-	TGTGCCAGCAGCCGGCCCCTTGTCGGGGAGCTGTTTTTT	CASSRPLVGELFF
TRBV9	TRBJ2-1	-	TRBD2	TGTGCCAGCAGCGTAGTGGCGTGGGCTAGCGGAAACAATGAGCAGTTCTTC	CASSVVAWASGNNEQFF